This T cell receptor (beta chain) emerged from a study of T cells in localized non-small cell lung cancer. Study findings and constraints: Appearance in adjacent lung was seen for a median approximately 60 of the top 100 tumor clones. Tumor trailed uninvolved adjacent lung in T cell clonality, which peaked there. Tumor samples were not multi-region, leaving intratumor heterogeneity unexcluded. With higher T cell density in blood came longer overall survival.

Method: immunoSEQ multiplex PCR; TCRdb's copy keeps in-frame clones and lacks some. The sample lists more than 100,000 clones, roughly nine tenths seen once, with 1.5% to 2% in the top ten. This clone was found once. Its antigen is unidentified. With V trimmed by 4 bases and J by 8 bases, 8 bases remained unmatched. The CDR3 is 15 residues long. The germline V gene encodes CDR1 LNHNV and CDR2 YYDKDF (reference sequence). This clonotype was sampled from a female donor aged 60 or older with stage I lung adenocarcinoma. The source material was peripheral blood, sampled before any cancer treatment. The rearrangement joins TRBV15 to TRBJ1-4; 9 nucleotides agree with TRBD1. The CDR3 spells CATSKPGTGLEKLFF. CDR3 nucleotide sequence: TGTGCCACCAGCAAACCCGGGACAGGGTTGGAAAAACTGTTTTTT.